This T cell receptor (beta chain) came from a study of cytomegalovirus exposure and HLA in healthy donors. Study summary: The same platform was used for the roughly 120 validation repertoires and the roughly 640 first-cohort repertoires, a later analysis reported.

The study, taken as a whole, reports: Generally TCR sequences proved uncommon, though certain public TCRs appeared in numerous donors.

Germline V CDR1 and CDR2: MNHEY, SMNVEV (reference sequence). The CDR3 contains 14 residues. V trimming: 2 bases; J trimming: 8 bases; junction bases outside the gene matches: 7. Regarding this clone: Its antigen is unidentified.

Separate from the roughly 700-subject first cohort, the roughly 120-subject validation cohort was the one that the donors belonged to. Data came from immunoSEQ multiplex PCR; TCRdb stores just in-frame clones and leaves some out. The profile shows 150,000 to 200,000 clones, about 89% of them singletons. The clonotype originates from a young man in good health and CMV-seropositive. Sequences were obtained from PBMCs. The chain employs TRBV27 and TRBJ1-2, with 8 bases identical to TRBD1. The CDR3 sequence is CASSLHQGAQGYTF. The DNA of the CDR3 is TGTGCCAGCAGTTTACATCAGGGGGCGCAGGGCTACACCTTC.